This entry lists 24 T cell receptor beta chains sequenced from one sample in a study of T cell repertoires in cytomegalovirus infection. TCRdb re-derived calls from the reads in MiXCR, one entry per CDR3 protein. The repertoire holds roughly 990,000 distinct CDR3 sequences, with 31% as singletons. These receptors' targets are unknown. The material sequenced was cultured CD8+ T cells from PBMCs, taken from culture after CMV antigen stimulation. The origin of the receptors is a human donor in good health (CMV status not recorded). Some clones in this sample may be carry-over from other donors' samples.

The chain links TRBV5-6 to TRBJ1-2; perhaps TRBD1 as D (5 bases). Germline CDR1 reads SGHDT; CDR2 reads YYEEEE. This CDR3 is built from 14 residues. Between the trimmed V and J ends, which lost 6 bases and 5 bases, there was a span of 17 bases. The CDR3 protein is CASMGAPGGYGYTF. As DNA, the CDR3 is TGTGCCAGCATGGGCGCGCCTGGGGGGTATGGCTACACCTTC.

This clonotype has just a few counts. The chain uses TRBV10-3 and TRBJ2-1, with D maybe TRBD1 (6 bases). This CDR3 has 17 residues. CDR1 and CDR2 from the germline V gene are ENHRY and SYGVKD. Trimming took off 0 bases at V and 5 bases at J, with 17 bases between the two ends. CDR3 residues: CAISESNPGTKNNEQFF. DNA of the CDR3: TGTGCCATCAGTGAGTCAAACCCAGGGACAAAGAACAATGAGCAGTTCTTC.

The J gene is TRBJ1-2, the V gene TRBV7-6; D ambiguous. CDR1 and CDR2 from the germline V gene are SGHVS and FNYEAQ. This CDR3 comprises 14 residues. V was cut by 1 base and J by 7 bases, with 13 bases left in between. CDR3 nucleotides: TGTGCCAGCAGCTTAGTCGGATCGGGGTTTGGCTACACCTTC. It is translated as CASSLVGSGFGYTF.

This clonotype was seen just once. The chain joins TRBV9 to TRBJ2-1, with TRBD2 identical over 9 bases. Germline V gene data show CDR1 as SGDLS and CDR2 as YYNGEE. Trimming cost V 2 bases and J 9 bases; bases outside gene matches: 6. The CDR3 covers 14 residues. CDR3 bases: TGTGCCAGCAGCGTCGGCGGGGGGGTGATTGAGCAGTTCTTC. It is translated as CASSVGGGVIEQFF.

This clonotype was detected many times. The chain uses TRBV20-1 and TRBJ1-1; no definite D call. V lost 0 bases, J lost 3 bases, and 5 bases lay in between. The CDR3 is 12 residues long. Germline lookup yields CDR1 DFQATT and CDR2 SNEGSKA (reference sequence). The CDR3 loop is CSARDGHTEAFF. CDR3 bases: TGCAGTGCTAGAGATGGACACACTGAAGCTTTCTTT.

The chain employs TRBV6-2 or TRBV6-3 and TRBJ2-7; D call uncertain. V lost 0 bases and J 0 bases, leaving 6 bases between the germline ends. Germline V CDR1 and CDR2: MNHEY, SVGEGT. The CDR3 sequence is 14 residues long. As DNA, the CDR3 is TGTGCCAGCAGTTACTCTTACAGCTCCTACGAGCAGTACTTC. Translated: CASSYSYSSYEQYF.

This clonotype appeared once. The chain's CDR3 is CASSERDNTGELFF. Written as DNA, the CDR3 is TGTGCCAGCAGTGAACGAGACAACACCGGGGAGCTGTTTTTT. This chain uses TRBV2 with TRBJ2-2; D is unclear. Germline V CDR1 and CDR2: SNHLY, FYNNEI. The CDR3 has 14 residues. Trimming took 2 bases from V and 2 from J, leaving 6 bases between them. Complete variable domain (other parts from reference TRBV2 and TRBJ2-2): EPEVTQTPSHQVTQMGQEVILRCVPISNHLYFYWYRQILGQKVEFLVSFYNNEISEKSEIFDDQFSVERPDGSNFTLKIRSTKLEDSAMYFCASSERDNTGELFFGEGSRLTVL.

This chain joins TRBV7-9 and TRBJ2-2, with 10 bases lining up with TRBD2. Germline V lookup: CDR1 SEHNR, CDR2 FQNEAQ (reference sequence). The CDR3 runs 18 residues. With 8 bases clipped from V and 7 bases from J, the junction kept 19 bases outside the gene matches. CDR3 nucleotides: TGTGCCAGCGGATACCCGGCTAGCGGGGGTCTCGCAGGCGGGGAGCTGTTTTTT. Translation gives CASGYPASGGLAGGELFF.

This chain links TRBV7-9 with TRBJ1-1; 7 positions match TRBD1. Germline-derived CDR1 and CDR2 are SEHNR and FQNEAQ (reference sequence). V shed 6 bases, J shed 9 bases, and the junction held 10 bases outside the gene matches. The CDR3 length is 13 residues. CDR3 in DNA: TGTGCCAGCAGGTTACTTGGACAGGTGCAAGCTTTCTTT. Protein product: CASRLLGQVQAFF.

V usage is TRBV27 and J usage is TRBJ1-5; D possibly corresponds to TRBD1 (5 bases). V lost 8 bases to trimming and J lost 3 bases, with 17 bases between them. Per germline, CDR1 MNHEY and CDR2 SMNVEV (reference sequence). The CDR3 has 15 amino acids. CDR3 coding DNA: TGTGCCAGCTCCCGAGGGACTGAAATCAATCAGCCCCAGCATTTT. The encoded protein is CASSRGTEINQPQHF.

This clonotype came up a few times. This CDR3 is CASGRMNTEAFF. CDR3 in DNA: TGTGCCAGCGGCCGGATGAACACTGAAGCTTTCTTT. The gene calls are TRBV6-1 and TRBJ1-1; D is undetermined. The V gene's germline CDR1 is MNHNS and CDR2 SASEGT. The V end was cut by 8 bases, the J end by 0 bases, with 7 bases between. The CDR3 extends over 12 amino acids.

This clonotype came up a few times. This chain uses TRBV6-1 with TRBJ2-5; D is undetermined. The CDR3 has 11 amino acids. The V end was cut by 8 bases, the J end by 4 bases, with 8 bases between. Germline-derived CDR1 and CDR2 are MNHNS and SASEGT. Here the CDR3 DNA reads TGTGCCAGCGGACCCGCAGAGACCCAGTACTTC. Residues: CASGPAETQYF.

This clonotype was seen a few times. V is TRBV18 and J is TRBJ2-7, with 9 bases matching TRBD1. CDR1 KGHSH and CDR2 LQKENI come from the germline V gene. V lost 6 bases, J lost 5 bases, and 8 bases stayed unmatched. The length of the CDR3 is 14 residues. CDR3 coding DNA: TGTGCCAGCTCTACCGGGACAGGGAAGAACGAGCAGTACGTC. Residues: CASSTGTGKNEQYV.

The genes are TRBV29-1 and TRBJ2-1, with 9 positions matching TRBD1. Germline V gene sequence: CDR1 SQVTM, CDR2 ANQGSEA. The CDR3 covers 16 residues. Trimming cost V 0 bases and J 4 bases; bases outside gene matches: 7. This CDR3 is CSVEDLGGQGYNEQFF. CDR3 coding DNA: TGCAGCGTTGAAGATCTTGGAGGACAGGGGTACAATGAGCAGTTCTTC.

V and J are TRBV27 and TRBJ2-1; a possible D gene is TRBD2 (5 bases). Between the trimmed V and J ends, which lost 4 bases and 0 bases, there was a span of 13 bases. Looked up from germline, CDR1 is MNHEY and CDR2 is SMNVEV (reference sequence). The CDR3 is 16 amino acids. CDR3 protein: CASSSSLASSYNEQFF. The CDR3, as DNA: TGTGCCAGCAGTTCCTCCCTAGCAAGCTCCTACAATGAGCAGTTCTTC.

This sequence joins TRBV27 and TRBJ2-3, with no clear D. CDR3 size: 16 residues. The ends were cut back, 4 bases at V and 0 bases at J, with 14 bases in the middle. Germline CDR1 and CDR2: MNHEY and SMNVEV (reference sequence). The DNA of the CDR3 is TGTGCCAGCAGTTCTACCTCTTTCACTAGCACAGATACGCAGTATTTT. Encoded protein: CASSSTSFTSTDTQYF.

This chain connects TRBV6-8 to TRBJ1-1, with no clear D. CDR3 length: 12 amino acids. Germline CDR1 reads MNHGY; CDR2 reads SAAAGT. V lost 4 bases and J lost 4, with 7 bases in between. This CDR3 reads CASSSTFTEAFF. For the CDR3, the DNA is TGTGCCAGCAGTTCGACCTTCACTGAAGCTTTCTTT.

The chain links TRBV4-1 to TRBJ1-1; possibly TRBD1 for D (6 bases). The CDR3 has 13 residues. Germline CDR1 and CDR2: MGHRA and YSYEKL. Trimming left V 4 bases short and J 5 bases short, with 11 bases between. CDR3 coding DNA: TGCGCCAGCAGCCCAGGGGTACCAACTGAAGCTTTCTTT. Translation: CASSPGVPTEAFF.

Comment on this clonotype: The junction departs from the called germline gene at one end, perhaps through a read error. The V and J genes are TRBV7-9 and TRBJ2-1, with 12 bases aligning to TRBD2. The CDR3 extends over 15 amino acids. Germline V gene sequence: CDR1 SEHNR, CDR2 FQNEAQ (reference sequence). The DNA for the CDR3 is TGTGCCAACAGCTTCCTAGCGGGGGGGCGGGATGAGCAGTTCTTC. As protein: CANSFLAGGRDEQFF.

V gene TRBV20-1 combines with J gene TRBJ2-1, with D possibly TRBD2 on 6 matching bases. Germline assignment: CDR1 DFQATT and CDR2 SNEGSKA (reference sequence). V was cut by 0 bases and J by 0 bases, with 9 bases left in between. CDR3 length: 15 residues. CDR3 bases: TGCAGTGCTAGAGACCCGGGACTCTCCTACAATGAGCAGTTCTTC. Translated: CSARDPGLSYNEQFF.

The chain uses TRBV15 and TRBJ1-4; D perhaps matches TRBD1 (5 bases). Germline V CDR1 and CDR2: LNHNV, YYDKDF (reference sequence). V dropped 3 bases and J dropped 2 bases, with 10 bases sitting between them. The CDR3 covers 15 residues. In DNA, the CDR3 is TGTGCCACCAGCAGTCCCGGGGCCACTAATGAAAAACTGTTTTTT. Protein product: CATSSPGATNEKLFF.

This chain links TRBV10-3 with TRBJ1-3; D gene ambiguous. This CDR3 region has 15 residues. The V end was cut by 7 bases, the J end by 0 bases, with 13 bases between. CDR1 is ENHRY, CDR2 SYGVKD, per germline. The CDR3 bases are TGTGCCATCACCACTCGCGGGAGCTCTGGAAACACCATATATTTT. Its protein is CAITTRGSSGNTIYF.

The V and J genes are TRBV4-1 and TRBJ1-2; D perhaps matches TRBD1 (5 bases). Germline V CDR1 and CDR2: MGHRA, YSYEKL. The CDR3 is made up of 14 amino acids. The germline V and J ends were trimmed by 0 bases and 5 bases, with 10 bases remaining between them. CDR3 DNA sequence: TGCGCCAGCAGCCAAGATGAGGGGTGGTATGGCTACACCTTC. Translation gives CASSQDEGWYGYTF.

This clonotype was found many times. The genes are TRBV12-3 or TRBV12-4 and TRBJ1-4, with D perhaps TRBD1 (5 bases). The CDR3 totals 13 residues. V lost 10 bases and J 6 bases, leaving 15 bases between the germline ends. The chain's CDR3 is CAIEGLSDEKLFF. CDR3 DNA: TGTGCCATCGAGGGACTGAGCGATGAAAAACTGTTTTTT.